This T cell receptor (beta chain) was documented in a study of T cells in Graves' hyperthyroidism and ophthalmopathy. This clonotype was found many times. The target antigen is unknown. The authors took PBMCs from roughly 10 ml fresh peripheral blood. RNA transcripts provided the source from which TCR beta CDR3 regions were amplified. HTBI primers drove first-round RT-PCR of the TCR CDR3. MiXCR, applied by TCRdb to the multiplex PCR reads, yields one record per CDR3 protein. The sample holds nearly 750,000 distinct CDR3 sequences, about a third seen once. Overall study results and limits: The model made its ophthalmopathy prediction, and onset followed a median around 6.9 months later.

Per germline, CDR1 SGHAT and CDR2 FQNNGV. V was shortened by 6 bases and J by 0 bases, with 2 bases between the two germline ends. The length of the CDR3 is 11 residues. The chain links TRBV11-2 to TRBJ2-5; unclear D gene. This clonotype was sampled from a woman aged 40 to 50 with Graves' hyperthyroidism. Sequencing input: blood. The CDR3 protein is CASRNQETQYF. The DNA for the CDR3 is TGTGCCAGCAGGAACCAAGAGACCCAGTACTTC.